This T cell receptor beta chain emerged from a study of blood T cell repertoires in COVID-19. On the study more broadly: The United States, Italy and Spain provided the acute and convalescent COVID-19 samples. T cells, B-cell-depleted T cells, or PBMCs supplied cDNA or gDNA.

The CDR3 is 15 residues long. The V segment lost 5 bases and the J segment 2 bases; nucleotides outside the gene matches: 5. CDR1 is SEHNR and CDR2 is FQNEAQ in the germline V gene (reference sequence). Some clones are missing from TCRdb's copy, which holds only in-frame ones; the method was immunoSEQ multiplex PCR. Here the sample spans about 360,000 clones, around 87% being singletons. Cohorts were determined from participant-reported clinical history. The study counted Cohort 3 donors as recovered given two negative PCRs, clearance, or symptom resolution. This TCR derives from a man aged 30 to 45 who had recovered from COVID-19. The V call is TRBV7-9, the J call TRBJ1-5, with 8 positions matching TRBD1. The sequencing input was PBMCs or T cells enriched from blood (not recorded which). The CDR3 DNA is TGTGCCAGCAGCCCGGCGGGACAGGGCAATCAGCCCCAGCATTTT. It is translated as CASSPAGQGNQPQHF.